This T cell receptor (beta chain) is from a study of blood T cell repertoires in COVID-19 (dated by TCRdb to between 2020 and 2021). Broadly, across the study: Samples covering the acute and convalescent phases of COVID-19 were provided by collaborators in the United States, Italy and Spain. The material from the prospective study consisted of cDNA or gDNA derived from T cells, B-cell-depleted T cells, or PBMCs. Subjects who had been exposed to COVID-19, were actively infected with it, or had recovered from it provided the deeply sampled blood TCRbeta repertoires that made up the dataset. The repertoires were made available in a free public database intended to serve as a resource for research on the immune response to SARS-CoV-2. Samples were obtained from the ongoing ImmuneRACE study (first 160 participants) and from 950 to 1,500 subjects provided by 6 global collaborators. Sample metadata almost always included a de-identified subject ID, COVID-19 status, age in years and sex. Where HLA class I and class II types were available, the types were taken from metadata supplied by the sample provider, not from assay-based typing.

One collaborating source in Seattle enrolled patients while the patients were actively infected and followed the patients over time throughout the course of disease. Collaborating institutions collected whole blood in K2EDTA tubes following their own protocols. Collaborator samples were shipped for TCRbeta analysis as frozen whole blood, isolated PBMCs, or DNA extracted from either sample type. TCRbeta CDR3 regions were amplified from genomic DNA by means of the immunoSEQ Assay, a bias-controlled multiplex PCR. The authors processed their data as follows. The number of nucleated cells in each sample was estimated from the amplification of reference gene primers within the assay. Sequence reads were collapsed and filtered to measure the absolute abundance of every unique TCRbeta CDR3 rearrangement. For each sample, productive Simpson clonality was calculated as the square root of Simpson's diversity index over productive rearrangements. In TCRdb, the immuneACCESS table is reduced to in-frame sequences with V and J assigned. These tables do not hold every clone; where another copy was compared, an unresolved V gene accounts for under half, and the others remain unexplained. V, J and clone size derive from that table, while D and trimming were established from the DNA sequence. The sample table lists fewer than 350,000 clones, approximately 90% of them with a count of one. The top ten clones comprise approximately 1.8% of the sample.

About this clone itself: Its target antigen remains unknown. Base qualities are not at hand, and no much larger clone is one base apart.

Looking up the germline V gene yields CDR1 KGHSH and CDR2 LQKENI. The V and J ends are trimmed by 3 bases and 6 bases, leaving 14 bases between them. The CDR3 contains 14 residues, cysteine and phenylalanine counted. Only CDR3 DNA is held: 42 bases, read in frame from base 1. General conclusions and limits of the study: Clinical and demographic metadata were provided uncurated, with the amount varying by source and participant.

The receptor comes from a woman under 40 with COVID-19, enrolled during active disease. The rearranged segments are TRBV18 and TRBJ1-1; the D gene is not confidently resolved. The sequenced material came from peripheral blood. The CDR3 in this case is CASSPAGQASEAFF. The bases are TGTGCCAGCTCACCCGCGGGTCAGGCTTCTGAAGCTTTCTTT.